This is a list of T cell receptor beta chains from one sample in a study of molecular identifiers for immune sequencing clone quantification. TCRdb re-analysed the PCR reads in MiXCR, keeping a single row per CDR3 protein. The table records more than 450,000 distinct CDR3 sequences, roughly 25% of them present only once. Sequences were obtained from naive CD8+ T cells from blood, with Jurkat cell RNA spiked in. These receptors were taken from a human donor in good health. Some libraries in this study had Jurkat cell RNA spiked in. The CDR3 runs from the conserved cysteine through the conserved F or W. Each record gives: D gene, clone size, V gene, J gene, CDR3 DNA, CDR3 protein. The D gene is left open where the match is weak. The size of a clone is reported for some rows only, either as once, few or many, or as a class for expanded clones.

-	once	TRBV30	TRBJ2-2	TGTGCCTGGAGTGTACAGGCCGGTGGTTACACCGGGGGGCTGTTTTTT	CAWSVQAGGYTGGLFF
-	many	TRBV12-3/TRBV12-4	TRBJ2-5	TGTGCCAGCAGTTTGTACAGGGAGGAGACCCAGTACTTC	CASSLYREETQYF
-	-	TRBV20-1	TRBJ2-7	TGCAGTGCTAGAGGTACGCTGACCTACGAGCAGTACTTC	CSARGTLTYEQYF
TRBD2	many	TRBV9	TRBJ2-3	TGTGCCAGCAGCGTAGAAACTAGCGGGACAGCAGATACGCAGTATTTT	CASSVETSGTADTQYF
-	many	TRBV19	TRBJ1-4	TGTGCCAGTAGTACAGGGATGGGAGATGAAAAACTGTTTTTT	CASSTGMGDEKLFF
TRBD1	-	TRBV4-2	TRBJ2-7	TGTGCCAGCAGCCAAGGGGCCGGGACAGGGGTCTACGAGCAGTACTTC	CASSQGAGTGVYEQYF
-	many	TRBV29-1	TRBJ2-1	TGCAGCGTTGGGGTACAGGGATTCAATGAGCAGTTCTTC	CSVGVQGFNEQFF
-	few	TRBV20-1	TRBJ2-7	TGCAGTGCTAGAGGGTTAAGGACTATGCAGGACTACGAGCAGTACTTC	CSARGLRTMQDYEQYF
-	-	TRBV27	TRBJ2-5	TGTGCCAGCAGTGTTGGCACGATACCTTGGGGCCAAGAGACCCAGTACTTC	CASSVGTIPWGQETQYF
-	many	TRBV19	TRBJ2-4	TGTGCCAGTAGTATAGGTAGCCAAAACATTCAGTACTTC	CASSIGSQNIQYF
-	-	TRBV30	TRBJ2-1	TGTGCCTGGAGTGTTCGGATGACTGAGCAGTTCTTC	CAWSVRMTEQFF
TRBD2	few	TRBV3-1	TRBJ2-1	TGTGCCAGCGCTCAACTAGCGGGGGGAGACAATGAGCAGTTCTTC	CASAQLAGGDNEQFF
TRBD1	many	TRBV6-2/TRBV6-3	TRBJ2-4	TGTGCCAGCAGTTACACAACAGGGGGCGAGGTCATTCAGTACTTC	CASSYTTGGEVIQYF
-	-	TRBV28	TRBJ2-7	TGTGCCAGCAGTTGGCAGGGCGTGTTTTCCTACGAGCAGTACTTC	CASSWQGVFSYEQYF
-	few	TRBV27	TRBJ2-5	TGTGCCAGCAGTTTTGGGGCACAAGAGACCCAGTACTTC	CASSFGAQETQYF
-	few	TRBV30	TRBJ2-2	TGTGCCTGGAACCAGGGCACCGGGGAGCTGTTTTTT	CAWNQGTGELFF
TRBD2	-	TRBV14	TRBJ2-7	TGTGCCAGCAGCCCCTCGGCGGGGGACTACTACGAGCAGTACTTC	CASSPSAGDYYEQYF
TRBD1	-	TRBV29-1	TRBJ2-7	TGCAGCATAACAGGGGGCCGCTCCTACGAGCAGTACTTC	CSITGGRSYEQYF
-	-	TRBV19	TRBJ2-2	TGTGCCAGTAGTCCGGAGGAGGTTACACCTACCGGGGAGCTGTTTTTT	CASSPEEVTPTGELFF
-	-	TRBV3-2	TRBJ2-3	TGTGCCAGCAGCCAAGATGAACGGATCCACACCACAGATACGCAGTATTTT	CASSQDERIHTTDTQYF
-	few	TRBV27	TRBJ2-7	TGTGCCAGCAGTTTAGACGTACCGGTTGGAGTTTACGAGCAGTACTTC	CASSLDVPVGVYEQYF
TRBD2	once	TRBV27	TRBJ2-1	TGTGCCAACAGTTTAATTAGCGGGGCCTACAATGAGCAGTTCTTC	CANSLISGAYNEQFF
-	few	TRBV6-5	TRBJ2-7	TGTGCCAGCAGTTCGGGACTCTCGAGGTACGAGCAGTACTTC	CASSSGLSRYEQYF
TRBD1	many	TRBV27	TRBJ1-4	TGTGCCAGCAGTTTACAGGGGGTTAATGAAAAACTGTTTTTT	CASSLQGVNEKLFF
-	many	TRBV2	TRBJ2-1	TGTGCCAGCAGTGAAGGAGATAGTCCTGGAGAGTTCTTC	CASSEGDSPGEFF
-	many	TRBV9	TRBJ2-3	TGTGCCAGCAGCGATCGGATAGATACGCAGTATTTT	CASSDRIDTQYF
-	many	TRBV4-1	TRBJ2-5	TGCGCCAGCAGCCAAGATCCCCTCAGCCAAGAGACCCAGTACTTC	CASSQDPLSQETQYF
TRBD1	many	TRBV12-3/TRBV12-4	TRBJ2-7	TGTGCCAGCAGTTTAAGGGGGCCAGCTCGCGAGCAGTACTTC	CASSLRGPAREQYF
TRBD1	-	TRBV4-1	TRBJ1-4	TGCGCCAGCAGCCCACCCGCCGGGACAGGGGATGAAAAACTGTTTTTT	CASSPPAGTGDEKLFF
TRBD1	-	TRBV28	TRBJ1-6	TGTGCCAGCAGACACCCACGGGACAGTAATTCACCCCTCCACTTT	CASRHPRDSNSPLHF
TRBD1	-	TRBV6-2/TRBV6-3	TRBJ2-3	TGTGCCAGCAGCTTACAGGGGTTAGACACAGATACGCAGTATTTT	CASSLQGLDTDTQYF
-	-	TRBV4-1	TRBJ2-7	TGCGCCAGCAGCCAAGGAGGGTACTACGAGCAGTACTTC	CASSQGGYYEQYF
-	-	TRBV19	TRBJ2-5	TGTGCCAGTAGTCCCTTGAGCAGGACAAACCAAGAGACCCAGTACTTC	CASSPLSRTNQETQYF
TRBD1	once	TRBV20-1	TRBJ1-1	TGCAGTGCTAGTGACAGGGGGCATGGGAACACTGAAGCTTTCTTT	CSASDRGHGNTEAFF
-	many	TRBV7-9	TRBJ1-1	TGTGCCAGCAGCTTGGGGTACACTGAAGCTTTCTTT	CASSLGYTEAFF
-	many	TRBV12-3/TRBV12-4	TRBJ1-3	TGTGCCAGCAGCCCGTATTCCTTCGGTACCATATATTTT	CASSPYSFGTIYF
TRBD2	-	TRBV2	TRBJ2-7	TGTGCCAGCAGTGAACTAGCGGGGCAGTACTCCTACGAGCAGTACTTC	CASSELAGQYSYEQYF
-	few	TRBV11-2	TRBJ2-3	TGTGCCAGCAGCTTAGTCGAGGGGCCCACAGATACGCAGTATTTT	CASSLVEGPTDTQYF
-	few	TRBV10-3	TRBJ2-7	TGTGCCATCAGTTACTACCCTAAGGGGTCCTACGAGCAGTACTTC	CAISYYPKGSYEQYF
-	few	TRBV5-6	TRBJ1-6	TGTGCCAGCAGCTTGGGGGCAAACAGACCTAATAATTCACCCCTCCACTTT	CASSLGANRPNNSPLHF
-	-	TRBV4-1	TRBJ1-5	TGCGCCAGCAGCCAAGACCCGGCAGGGATTGGCAATCAGCCCCAGCATTTT	CASSQDPAGIGNQPQHF
-	few	TRBV2	TRBJ2-7	TGTGCCAGCAATCGGCAGGGGTCCTACGAGCAGTACTTC	CASNRQGSYEQYF
-	-	TRBV6-6	TRBJ1-4	TGTGCCAGCAGTTACCGGGGGCCGCTGTTTTTT	CASSYRGPLFF
-	-	TRBV30	TRBJ1-5	TGTGCCTGGAGCACAGGGTTTGGCGGCAATCCGCCCCAGCATTTT	CAWSTGFGGNPPQHF
TRBD1	-	TRBV6-6	TRBJ2-5	TGTGCCAGCAGATACTCGGGACAGGGCTCTTTTCGGAGAGAGACCCAGTACTTC	CASRYSGQGSFRRETQYF
TRBD1	many	TRBV27	TRBJ1-1	TGTGCCAGCAGTCCCGGGACAGGGGGTTGGACTGAAGCTTTCTTT	CASSPGTGGWTEAFF
-	-	TRBV12-3/TRBV12-4	TRBJ1-3	TGTGCCAGCAGTTTAATCGTTGGGCAGGGAAGGTTCGGAAACACCATATATTTT	CASSLIVGQGRFGNTIYF
-	many	TRBV20-1	TRBJ2-5	TGCAGTGCTAGGGGCCTAGTGGATGGGTACGAGACCCAGTACTTC	CSARGLVDGYETQYF
TRBD2	-	TRBV6-2/TRBV6-3	TRBJ2-7	TGTGCCAGCAGTTACGAGGGGTCGGGGGGGCCGTACGAGCAGTACTTC	CASSYEGSGGPYEQYF
-	many	TRBV4-1	TRBJ2-3	TGCGCCAGCAGCCCGAAAGCTCTAGCCCCAGATACGCAGTATTTT	CASSPKALAPDTQYF
-	-	TRBV27	TRBJ2-7	TGTGCCAGCAGTTTATCGTCCCAGGGATGGGCTATCGAGCAGTACTTC	CASSLSSQGWAIEQYF